The sequence of this T cell receptor beta chain was determined in a study of blood T cell repertoires in COVID-19. To note about this clone: The same CDR3 is also encoded by other DNA sequences in this sample.

Sequencing used immunoSEQ multiplex PCR; TCRdb keeps in-frame clones, though not all of them. Among roughly 300,000 clones listed, about 83% were seen once. J was trimmed by 4 bases and V by 4 bases; bases with no gene match: 4. CDR3 length equals 14 residues. In germline, CDR1 is SGHNT, CDR2 YYREEE (reference sequence). Sequencing used peripheral blood. The source of this sequence is a woman aged 45-65 years with acute or convalescent COVID-19. The chain combines TRBV5-4 with TRBJ1-3; 8 bases align to TRBD1. The CDR3, as DNA: TGTGCCAGCAGCCTGGGACAGGCGGGAAACACCATATATTTT. This gives the protein CASSLGQAGNTIYF.